The 21 T cell receptor beta chains below were found in one sample sequenced in a study of prognosis after radiotherapy for stage I lung cancer (dated by TCRdb to the early 2020s). TCRdb records Illumina HiSeq 3000 as the sequencer. Two rounds of multiplex PCR were performed to amplify the TCR beta CDR3 region from genomic DNA. The first PCR round used primers specific to each TRBV and TRBJ gene, with sequences filed in Chinese patent CN105087789A. TCRdb trimmed the raw reads at Q25, called clones with MiXCR and kept productive beta chains. Entries are consolidated by CDR3 protein sequence, retaining the most common genes and DNA. For this sample there are about 24,000 distinct CDR3 sequences; roughly 34% appear just once. The biggest ten clones account for roughly two thirds of the sample. The source material was PBMCs, sampled before or after stereotactic body radiation therapy (not recorded which). Every receptor here comes from a donor aged 50 or older with non-small cell lung cancer.

In its sample, this clonotype was seen many times. CDR3 DNA sequence: TGCAGTGCCAGAACCGGGACGGGTTATTCACCCCTCCACTTT. It yields the protein CSARTGTGYSPLHF. This rearrangement joins TRBV20-1 to TRBJ1-6, with D perhaps TRBD1 (5 bases). Germline lookup yields CDR1 DFQATT and CDR2 SNEGSKA (reference sequence). The V and J ends lost 6 bases and 8 bases respectively, with 17 bases between them. This CDR3 spans 14 amino acids.

As concerns this clonotype: Mismatch with germline at one junction end may stem from a read error. The chain combines TRBV6-1 with TRBJ2-2, with D possibly called TRBD1 or TRBD2 (7 bases each). Germline CDR1 MNHNS, CDR2 SASEGT. This CDR3 spans 16 amino acids. The CDR3 nucleotides are TGTGCCATCAGTAAGGGAGGGGGCGGTAACACCGGGGAGCTGTTTTTC. Translating gives CAISKGGGGNTGELFF.

The CDR3 sequence: CASSVQVGGNTIYF. The CDR3 DNA follows: TGTGCCAGCAGTGTGCAGGTCGGTGGAAACACCATATATTTT. The rearrangement links TRBV6-1 to TRBJ1-3; no definite D call. V was shortened by 4 bases and J by 3 bases, with 10 bases between the two germline ends. This CDR3 is built from 14 residues. Germline CDR1 MNHNS, CDR2 SASEGT.

This clonotype appeared many times. This chain uses TRBV4-2 with TRBJ2-1, with D possibly matching TRBD2 (5 bases). The V gene lost 3 bases and the J gene lost 0 bases, with 12 bases spanning the gap. Germline V gives CDR1 LGHNA, CDR2 YNFKEQ. The CDR3 sequence is 16 residues long. The CDR3 bases are TGTGCCAGCAGCCAGGACTCGACGAGCTCCTACAATGAGCAGTTCTTC. Translating it yields CASSQDSTSSYNEQFF.

This chain uses TRBV6-5 with TRBJ1-1, with D perhaps matching TRBD1 (5 bases). Per germline, CDR1 MNHEY and CDR2 SVGAGI. The length of the CDR3 is 13 residues. V was pared by 4 bases and J by 7 bases, with 13 bases between. CDR3 in amino acids: CASSSNLQDEAFF. The CDR3 DNA reads as TGTGCCAGCAGTTCGAACCTACAGGATGAAGCTTTCTTT.

Concerning this clonotype itself: A read error may explain this, as a much larger clone is one base away. The chain combines TRBV3-2 with TRBJ1-1; the tabulated D call, TRBD1, remains unverified against the DNA. TRBV3-2 has pseudogene status. The CDR3 length is 16 residues. The CDR3 reads CASSHENWTWGTEAFF. CDR3 in DNA: TGTGCCAGCAGCCATGAGAACTGGACATGGGGCACTGAAGCTTTCTTT.

This clonotype came up a few times. For the CDR3, the DNA is TGTGCCAGCAGCACACTAGAGACCCAGTACTTC. It is translated as CASSTLETQYF. The V call is TRBV7-2, the J call TRBJ2-5; D unclear. From germline, CDR1 is SGHTA and CDR2 FQGNSA. Trimming took 5 bases from V and 4 from J, leaving 5 bases between them. The length of the CDR3 is 11 residues.

This clonotype was picked up a small number of times. The rearrangement joins TRBV5-1 to TRBJ2-3; 16 bases fit TRBD2. V dropped 4 bases and J dropped 3; count of bases not matched to a gene: 8. The germline CDR1 and CDR2 sequences are SGHRS and YFSETQ. The CDR3 extends over 18 amino acids. The CDR3 sequence: CASSAGTSGRAWTDTQYF. Written as DNA, the CDR3 is TGCGCCAGCAGCGCCGGGACTAGCGGGAGGGCCTGGACAGATACGCAGTATTTT. The variable domain in full, completed from reference TRBV5-1 and TRBJ2-3, reads KAGVTQTPRYLIKTRGQQVTLSCSPISGHRSVSWYQQTPGQGLQFLFEYFSETQRNKGNFPGRFSGRQFSNSRSEMNVSTLELGDSALYLCASSAGTSGRAWTDTQYFGPGTRLTVL.

This clonotype was picked up many times. The V and J genes are TRBV20-1 and TRBJ2-7; TRBD2 aligns across 10 bases. From germline, CDR1 is DFQATT and CDR2 SNEGSKA (reference sequence). Trimming removed 0 bases from V and 6 bases from J; junction bases left unmatched: 5. This CDR3 has 14 residues. In nucleotides, the CDR3 is TGCAGTGCTAGAGATCCTAGCGGGAGTCTCGAGCAGTACTTC. The encoded protein is CSARDPSGSLEQYF.

The V gene is TRBV30, the J gene TRBJ1-5, with D unclear. This CDR3 is built from 14 residues. From germline, CDR1 is GTSNPN and CDR2 SVGIG (reference sequence). V lost 0 bases and J 4 bases, leaving 10 bases between the germline ends. CDR3 DNA sequence: TGTGCCTGGAGTGTAGATATGGGGAATCAGCCCCAGCATTTT. It is translated as CAWSVDMGNQPQHF.

The CDR3 is CSARPYSGISSYEQYF. The CDR3 DNA reads as TGCAGTGCCAGGCCATACAGCGGGATCTCGTCCTACGAGCAGTACTTC. J is TRBJ2-7 and V is TRBV20-1, with 7 bases that match TRBD2. The CDR3 is 16 residues long. Trimming took 6 bases from V and 1 from J; bases not matched to a gene: 15. Germline loops: CDR1 DFQATT, CDR2 SNEGSKA (reference sequence).

This clonotype has at least ten counts. This chain links TRBV10-3 with TRBJ1-5; D is ambiguous. Between the trimmed V and J ends, which lost 6 bases and 1 base, there was a span of 10 bases. This CDR3 is built from 14 residues. The V gene's germline CDR1 is ENHRY and CDR2 SYGVKD. Here the CDR3 reads CAIRPDGSNQPQHF. CDR3 bases: TGTGCCATCAGACCCGACGGGAGCAATCAGCCCCAGCATTTT.

This clonotype was seen ten or more times. The chain carries TRBV18 and TRBJ1-2; perhaps TRBD1 as D (5 bases). The V gene's germline CDR1 is KGHSH and CDR2 LQKENI. Trimming removed 4 bases at V and 0 bases at J, with 15 bases between. This CDR3 region has 16 residues. CDR3: CASSLQAGGANYGYTF. The DNA of the CDR3 is TGTGCCAGCTCACTGCAAGCCGGGGGGGCTAACTATGGCTACACCTTC.

V gene TRBV6-2 or TRBV6-3 combines with J gene TRBJ2-7; tentatively, D is TRBD1 (6 bases). The CDR3 is 15 residues long. CDR1 and CDR2 from the germline V gene are MNHEY and SVGEGT. V dropped 7 bases and J dropped 0 bases, with 16 bases sitting between them. The CDR3: CASIRGHGYSYEQYF. CDR3 sequence (DNA): TGTGCCAGCATCCGGGGACATGGATACTCCTACGAGCAGTACTTC.

The gene calls are TRBV12-3 or TRBV12-4 and TRBJ1-2; D is uncertain. CDR3 size: 12 residues. With 0 bases removed from V and 10 bases from J, the gap between germline ends came to 9 bases. This chain's CDR3 is CASSLARSYYTF. The CDR3 nucleotides are TGTGCCAGCAGTTTAGCGCGTAGTTACTACACCTTC.

This clonotype occurred many times. The chain employs TRBV5-8 and TRBJ2-2; the match to TRBD1 covers 7 bases. The length of the CDR3 is 15 residues. V gave up 4 bases and J gave up 3 bases; unmatched junction bases: 6. Germline assignment: CDR1 SGHTS and CDR2 YDEGEE. CDR3 bases: TGTGCCAGCAGCCAATTCCAGGGGGACACCGGGGAGCTGTTTTTT. Translated, it gives CASSQFQGDTGELFF.

This clonotype was picked up many times. The rearrangement joins TRBV6-1 to TRBJ2-3; weak D call: TRBD1 (6 bases). Trimming took 6 bases from V and 4 from J, leaving 14 bases between them. This CDR3 contains 14 residues. Germline V CDR1 and CDR2: MNHNS, SASEGT. The CDR3 nucleotides read TGTGCCAGCAGGGTAGGGGGATATTCAGATACGCAGTATTTT. This encodes CASRVGGYSDTQYF.

This clonotype was observed at least ten times. The chain employs TRBV6-2 or TRBV6-3 and TRBJ2-3, with D tentatively TRBD2 (6 bases). Trimming stripped 8 bases from V and 7 bases from J, with 7 bases between. The CDR3 runs 10 residues. The germline CDR1 and CDR2 sequences are MNHEY and SVGEGT. CDR3 region: CASGRHTQYF. Here the CDR3 DNA reads TGTGCCAGCGGGAGGCATACGCAGTATTTT.

This clonotype has ten or more counts. V usage is TRBV3-1 and J usage is TRBJ2-1; TRBD2 matches at 10 bases. CDR1 and CDR2 (germline): LGHDT, YNNKEL (reference sequence). V shed 5 bases, J shed 6 bases, and the junction held 10 bases outside the gene matches. The CDR3 runs to 16 residues. The CDR3, as DNA: TGTGCCAGCAGCAGCTACCTAGCGGGAGTTGGCAATGAGCAGTTCTTC. Encoded protein: CASSSYLAGVGNEQFF.

This clonotype has a count of ten or more. This sequence joins TRBV30 and TRBJ2-7, with unresolved D. This CDR3 is 11 amino acids long. CDR1 GTSNPN and CDR2 SVGIG come from the germline V gene (reference sequence). The V and J ends lost 3 bases and 3 bases respectively, with 6 bases between them. CDR3 loop: CAWSYNYEQYF. In DNA form, the CDR3 reads TGTGCCTGGAGCTACAACTACGAGCAGTACTTC.

Comments on this clonotype: An end of the junction differs from the germline gene, which may be a read error. V is TRBV25-1 and J is TRBJ2-7; 8 nucleotides align to TRBD2. The CDR3 runs 16 residues. The V gene's germline CDR1 is MGHDK and CDR2 SYGVNS. For the CDR3, the DNA is TGTGCCAGCAGTGATTCTCCGGGACTAGTCTCCCACGAGCAGTACTTC. It specifies CASSDSPGLVSHEQYF.